The 16 T cell receptor beta chains listed next were all sequenced from one sample in a study of shared clonotypes between healthy human individuals. Data came from immunoSEQ multiplex PCR; TCRdb stores just in-frame clones and leaves some out. The sample contains some 2,000,000 clones, about 94% of which appear only once. The naive CD8 population came from CD45RO-negative cells selected for CCR7, without terminally differentiated effector memory CD45RA+ cells. The sample consisted of naive CD8+ T cells sorted from blood. The origin of the receptors is a man younger than 30 in good health.

Here the CDR3 reads CASSYSPGSEQFF. The CDR3 region has the DNA TGTGCCAGCAGTTACTCTCCGGGGAGTGAGCAGTTCTTC. This chain joins TRBV6-5 and TRBJ2-1; TRBD2 is a possible D gene (5 bases). The CDR3 runs 13 residues. V was clipped by 0 bases and J by 9 bases, with 9 bases between them. CDR1 and CDR2 (germline): MNHEY, SVGAGI.

The rearrangement links TRBV6-1 to TRBJ2-7; D remains ambiguous. Trimming pared 2 bases from V and 2 bases from J, leaving 13 bases between. The CDR3 consists of 15 residues. Germline V gene sequence: CDR1 MNHNS, CDR2 SASEGT. The CDR3 region is CASSEPPGHTYEQYF. The CDR3, as DNA: TGTGCCAGCAGTGAACCCCCAGGTCATACCTACGAGCAGTACTTC.

The V and J genes are TRBV5-8 and TRBJ1-4; no reliable D call. The germline V gene has CDR1 SGHTS and CDR2 YDEGEE. This CDR3 comprises 20 residues. V lost 4 bases to trimming and J lost 0 bases, with 25 bases between them. CDR3 amino acids: CASSPMAGLTLPSTNEKLFF. CDR3 in DNA: TGTGCCAGCAGCCCTATGGCGGGGTTAACCCTTCCCTCAACTAATGAAAAACTGTTTTTT.

The rearrangement joins TRBV28 to TRBJ2-1; no clear D gene. Between the trimmed V and J ends, which lost 5 bases and 6 bases, there was a span of 8 bases. This CDR3 contains 12 residues. Germline V CDR1 and CDR2: MDHEN, SYDVKM. CDR3 amino acids: CASSPHLNEQFF. The CDR3 DNA reads TGTGCCAGCAGTCCACACCTCAATGAGCAGTTCTTC.

This clone came up once. The chain carries TRBV2 and TRBJ2-7, with unresolved D. Trimming pared 8 bases from V and 3 bases from J, leaving 5 bases between. This CDR3 contains 10 residues. Germline-derived CDR1 and CDR2 are SNHLY and FYNNEI. The CDR3 DNA reads as TGTGCCAGCGGGCTCTACGAGCAGTACTTC. Translated, it gives CASGLYEQYF.

This clone was observed once. The chain combines TRBV4-1 with TRBJ2-7; D is undetermined. The CDR3 totals 13 residues. In germline, CDR1 is MGHRA, CDR2 YSYEKL. Trimming shortened V by 0 bases and J by 6 bases, and 9 bases separated the two germline ends. CDR3: CASSQDQEREQYF. CDR3 DNA: TGCGCCAGCAGCCAAGATCAGGAGCGCGAGCAGTACTTC.

This chain uses TRBV7-9 with TRBJ2-1; 8 nucleotides line up with TRBD2. The CDR3 is 16 residues long. V was clipped by 5 bases and J by 7 bases; unmatched bases: 13. Germline V gene lookup returns CDR1 SEHNR and CDR2 FQNEAQ (reference sequence). This CDR3 reads CASSPARTSTWNEQFF. The CDR3 DNA is TGTGCCAGCAGCCCCGCACGGACTAGCACGTGGAATGAGCAGTTCTTC.

The count of this clone is one. V and J are TRBV6-5 and TRBJ2-6; D call uncertain. V lost 0 bases to trimming and J lost 0 bases, with 6 bases between them. The CDR3 runs to 16 residues. Germline lookup yields CDR1 MNHEY and CDR2 SVGAGI. CDR3 loop: CASSYSPDSGANVLTF. The CDR3 nucleotides read TGTGCCAGCAGTTACTCGCCGGACTCTGGGGCCAACGTCCTGACTTTC.

This clone was seen a few times. V and J are TRBV4-1 and TRBJ1-2; TRBD1 is a possible D gene (6 bases). The V end was cut by 4 bases, the J end by 5 bases, with 17 bases between. In germline, CDR1 is MGHRA, CDR2 YSYEKL. This CDR3 has 15 amino acids. The DNA for the CDR3 is TGCGCCAGCAGCCTATGGACAGAAGAGGCTTATGGCTACACCTTC. Its translation is CASSLWTEEAYGYTF.

The V call is TRBV27, the J call TRBJ1-5; no clear D gene. Trimming pared 3 bases from V and 0 bases from J, leaving 15 bases between. The CDR3 spans 17 residues. Germline-derived CDR1 and CDR2 are MNHEY and SMNVEV (reference sequence). The CDR3 DNA sequence: TGTGCCAGCAGTTTTGGGCCCCCAGGTGATAGCAATCAGCCCCAGCATTTT. It codes for CASSFGPPGDSNQPQHF.

The chain is built from TRBV7-9 and TRBJ2-2, with D hard to call. This CDR3 is 16 amino acids long. Germline V CDR1 and CDR2: SEHNR, FQNEAQ (reference sequence). V gave up 5 bases and J gave up 8 bases, with 21 bases separating them. CDR3 nucleotide sequence: TGTGCCAGCAGCCCAACCGGGTCCCACCTGGGTGGGGAGCTGTTTTTT. Encoded protein: CASSPTGSHLGGELFF.

The chain links TRBV19 to TRBJ2-7, with TRBD1 as a possible D gene (5 bases). The CDR3 spans 15 residues. V lost 3 bases, J lost 1 base, and 13 bases lay in between. The germline CDR1 and CDR2 sequences are LNHDA and SQIVND (reference sequence). CDR3 coding DNA: TGTGCCAGTAGTATGGTGCAGGGCTCATCCTACGAGCAGTACTTC. Translating it yields CASSMVQGSSYEQYF.

The gene calls are TRBV25-1 and TRBJ2-3; 8 nucleotides line up with TRBD1. V was pared by 6 bases and J by 4 bases, with 6 bases of the junction left unmatched. The germline CDR1 and CDR2 sequences are MGHDK and SYGVNS. The CDR3 consists of 14 residues. This chain's CDR3 is CASRRTGSSDTQYF. In DNA, the CDR3 is TGTGCCAGCAGGAGGACAGGGTCCTCAGATACGCAGTATTTT.

This chain links TRBV11-2 with TRBJ2-7; TRBD2 matches at 7 bases. Germline values: CDR1 SGHAT, CDR2 FQNNGV. The V and J ends lost 5 bases and 5 bases, in that order; junction bases with no gene match: 12. The CDR3 runs 15 residues. The CDR3 loop is CASSPTQGGANEQYF. CDR3 nucleotide sequence: TGTGCCAGCAGCCCAACGCAGGGAGGGGCCAACGAGCAGTACTTC.

In its sample, this clone was seen once. The chain is built from TRBV4-1 and TRBJ2-5, with D hard to call. Trimming took 0 bases from V and 5 from J, leaving 10 bases between them. Germline V gene sequence: CDR1 MGHRA, CDR2 YSYEKL. This CDR3 has 14 amino acids. CDR3 loop: CASSQDDLGETQYF. Written as DNA, the CDR3 is TGCGCCAGCAGCCAAGACGACCTAGGGGAGACCCAGTACTTC.

V usage is TRBV7-9 and J usage is TRBJ2-7, with no clear D. V shed 3 bases and J shed 1 base, with 10 bases lying between them. The CDR3 is 14 amino acids. Germline V gene lookup returns CDR1 SEHNR and CDR2 FQNEAQ (reference sequence). The CDR3 sequence: CASSFDSPSYEQYF. The CDR3 bases are TGTGCCAGCAGCTTCGATTCACCTTCCTACGAGCAGTACTTC.